A single sample gave rise to the 18 T cell receptor beta chains below, sequenced in a study of CD8+ T cells in alopecia areata. RNA, once extracted, was reverse transcribed into cDNA for use as the sequencing template. Sequenced by immunoSEQ multiplex PCR; TCRdb stores in-frame clones only, minus some. The profile shows fewer than 150,000 clones, around 82% of them singletons. Treatment: oral pan-JAK inhibitor, 5-10 mg twice daily. The sequencing used CD8+ T cells sorted from blood, collected at week 4, from a patient treated with tofacitinib. These receptors all come from a human donor with alopecia areata.

CDR3 sequence: CSVEDLGRGEHNEQFF. The CDR3 DNA reads as TGCAGCGTTGAAGACCTTGGGCGGGGGGAACACAATGAGCAGTTCTTC. The genes are TRBV29-1 and TRBJ2-1; 8 bases are shared with TRBD2. V trimming: 0 bases; J trimming: 5 bases; junction bases outside the gene matches: 9. The CDR3 has 16 residues. Germline CDR1 and CDR2: SQVTM and ANQGSEA.

The chain links TRBV5-1 to TRBJ2-1, with a tentative D call TRBD1 (6 bases). The V and J ends lost 3 bases and 7 bases respectively, with 17 bases between them. CDR3 length: 15 amino acids. Germline V CDR1 and CDR2: SGHRS, YFSETQ. The CDR3 loop is CASSSEAGVGNEQFF. The CDR3 nucleotides read TGCGCCAGCAGCTCGGAGGCAGGGGTGGGAAATGAGCAGTTCTTC.

The CDR3 here is CASSSYSGLQYEQYF. In DNA form, the CDR3 reads TGTGCCAGCAGCTCCTACTCGGGACTCCAATACGAGCAGTACTTC. This chain links TRBV7-6 with TRBJ2-7; D is perhaps TRBD2 (6 bases). V lost 4 bases and J 4 bases, leaving 17 bases between the germline ends. Germline V lookup: CDR1 SGHVS, CDR2 FNYEAQ. The CDR3 length is 15 residues.

The chain employs TRBV7-8 and TRBJ2-5; D not certain. V was shortened by 1 base and J by 4 bases, with 7 bases between the two germline ends. This CDR3 region has 13 residues. Germline V gene data show CDR1 as SGHVS and CDR2 as FQNEAQ. This chain's CDR3 is CASSLGVGETQYF. The CDR3 nucleotides are TGTGCCAGCAGCTTAGGGGTGGGAGAGACCCAGTACTTC.

The chain has TRBV6-6 and TRBJ2-1, with a possible D match to TRBD1 (6 bases). This CDR3 region has 12 residues. V lost 6 bases and J lost 6, with 9 bases in between. Germline V gene lookup returns CDR1 MNHNY and CDR2 SVGAGI (reference sequence). The CDR3 is CASSRGGNEQFF. As DNA, the CDR3 is TGTGCCAGCAGCCGAGGGGGCAATGAGCAGTTCTTC.

V is TRBV4-2 and J is TRBJ2-3, with 8 nucleotides matching TRBD2. The CDR3 totals 18 residues. The V gene end was trimmed by 3 bases and the J gene end by 1 base; junction bases not matched to a gene: 12. Per germline, CDR1 LGHNA and CDR2 YNFKEQ. CDR3 bases: TGTGCCAGCAGCCATACGGTTATAGGCGGGGGGCGCACAGATACGCAGTATTTT. Translated, it gives CASSHTVIGGGRTDTQYF.

V is TRBV29-1 and J is TRBJ2-5, with a weak D call TRBD1 (5 bases). The V end was cut by 4 bases, the J end by 3 bases, with 15 bases between. CDR1 and CDR2 from the germline V gene are SQVTM and ANQGSEA. CDR3 size: 14 residues. DNA for the CDR3: TGCAGCGTTGCTGCGTCCGGCAGGGAAGAGACCCAGTACTTC. Amino acids: CSVAASGREETQYF.

The rearrangement joins TRBV7-9 to TRBJ2-6; D not certain. There are 15 residues in the CDR3. Germline assignment: CDR1 SEHNR and CDR2 FQNEAQ (reference sequence). The V and J ends lost 3 bases and 0 bases respectively, with 6 bases between them. CDR3 loop: CASSFLYSGANVLTF. As DNA, the CDR3 is TGTGCCAGCAGCTTCCTGTACTCTGGGGCCAACGTCCTGACTTTC.

This chain joins TRBV10-3 and TRBJ1-5; TRBD1 agrees at 10 bases. The CDR3 length is 15 residues. The V gene's germline CDR1 is ENHRY and CDR2 SYGVKD. The V and J ends lost 6 bases and 4 bases, in that order; junction bases with no gene match: 6. The CDR3: CAIRAGTGENQPQHF. CDR3 DNA sequence: TGTGCCATCAGAGCCGGGACAGGGGAAAATCAGCCCCAGCATTTT.

The V call is TRBV28, the J call TRBJ2-3; D uncertain. The CDR3 is 15 residues long. Trimming pared 5 bases from V and 0 bases from J, leaving 12 bases between. The germline V gene has CDR1 MDHEN and CDR2 SYDVKM. The CDR3 is CASSLRLYSTDTQYF. Here the CDR3 DNA reads TGTGCCAGCAGTCTACGACTGTATAGCACAGATACGCAGTATTTT.

In nucleotides, the CDR3 is TGTGCCAGCAGCTTCCCCCCCGGGAGCCTAGCGAACACCGGGGAGCTGTTTTTT. Its translation is CASSFPPGSLANTGELFF. The chain carries TRBV7-9 and TRBJ2-2; perhaps TRBD2 as D (6 bases). Between the trimmed V and J ends, which lost 3 bases and 0 bases, there was a span of 17 bases. This CDR3 has 18 residues. Looked up from germline, CDR1 is SEHNR and CDR2 is FQNEAQ (reference sequence).

The chain links TRBV15 to TRBJ2-3; D is unclear. CDR3 length: 12 residues. CDR1 and CDR2 (germline): LNHNV, YYDKDF (reference sequence). V lost 2 bases, J lost 7 bases, and 7 bases lay in between. In DNA form, the CDR3 reads TGTGCCACCAGCAGACTCCCCTATACGCAGTATTTT. Its protein product is CATSRLPYTQYF.

The gene calls are TRBV18 and TRBJ2-1; no definite D call. Germline loops: CDR1 KGHSH, CDR2 LQKENI. The CDR3 has 13 amino acids. Trimming shortened V by 1 base and J by 3 bases, and 4 bases separated the two germline ends. This CDR3 reads CASSPLSYNEQFF. The CDR3 nucleotides read TGTGCCAGCTCACCACTCAGCTACAATGAGCAGTTCTTC.

The chain couples TRBV5-6 to TRBJ2-7; D is tentatively TRBD1 or TRBD2 (5 bases each). Germline V gives CDR1 SGHDT, CDR2 YYEEEE. Trimming pared 4 bases from V and 2 bases from J, leaving 7 bases between. The CDR3 covers 12 residues. The CDR3 sequence: CASSMGAYEQYF. CDR3 DNA sequence: TGTGCCAGCAGCATGGGGGCCTACGAGCAGTACTTC.

This chain links TRBV5-1 with TRBJ2-7; TRBD2 matches 11 bases. V dropped 0 bases and J dropped 3; count of bases not matched to a gene: 2. This CDR3 is 15 amino acids long. CDR1 is SGHRS, CDR2 YFSETQ, per germline. The CDR3 protein is CASSLASGGLYEQYF. The CDR3 DNA sequence: TGCGCCAGCAGCTTGGCTAGCGGGGGGCTCTACGAGCAGTACTTC.

The genes are TRBV18 and TRBJ1-1; D call uncertain. This CDR3 comprises 14 residues. Per the germline V gene, CDR1 is KGHSH and CDR2 is LQKENI. V lost 0 bases, J lost 1 base, and 6 bases lay in between. This CDR3 reads CASSPPWSNTEAFF. The CDR3 region has the DNA TGTGCCAGCTCACCACCGTGGTCGAACACTGAAGCTTTCTTT.

The chain joins TRBV6-6 to TRBJ2-7; no clear D gene. In germline, CDR1 is MNHNY, CDR2 SVGAGI (reference sequence). The CDR3 loop spans 14 amino acids. V dropped 2 bases and J dropped 2 bases, with 10 bases sitting between them. The DNA for the CDR3 is TGTGCCAGCAGTTACGAAGGGTCCCCCTACGAGCAGTACTTC. Translated, it gives CASSYEGSPYEQYF.

V is TRBV4-1 and J is TRBJ1-1; D might be TRBD1 (5 bases). This CDR3 has 17 residues. The V end was cut by 4 bases, the J end by 1 base, with 19 bases between. The germline gives CDR1 MGHRA, CDR2 YSYEKL. This chain's CDR3 is CASSPEWDRSSNTEAFF. CDR3 nucleotides: TGCGCCAGCAGCCCAGAATGGGACCGAAGCTCGAACACTGAAGCTTTCTTT.